This TCR beta chain was observed in a study of blood T cell repertoires in COVID-19. V lost 6 bases and J lost 4, with 16 bases in between. Germline-derived CDR1 and CDR2 are MNHEY and SVGAGI. The CDR3 extends over 15 amino acids. Here immunoSEQ multiplex PCR was the method, and the copy in TCRdb shows in-frame clones only, minus some. The table lists some 150,000 clones, about 87% of them singletons. The receptor's source is a woman in her fifties or sixties with active or convalescent COVID-19. The chain links TRBV6-5 to TRBJ1-3, with a possible D match to TRBD1 (6 bases). Source material: peripheral blood. CDR3 in DNA: TGTGCCAGCAGGAAGGGGGGGCTAGAGGGAAACACCATATATTTT. Translation gives CASRKGGLEGNTIYF.